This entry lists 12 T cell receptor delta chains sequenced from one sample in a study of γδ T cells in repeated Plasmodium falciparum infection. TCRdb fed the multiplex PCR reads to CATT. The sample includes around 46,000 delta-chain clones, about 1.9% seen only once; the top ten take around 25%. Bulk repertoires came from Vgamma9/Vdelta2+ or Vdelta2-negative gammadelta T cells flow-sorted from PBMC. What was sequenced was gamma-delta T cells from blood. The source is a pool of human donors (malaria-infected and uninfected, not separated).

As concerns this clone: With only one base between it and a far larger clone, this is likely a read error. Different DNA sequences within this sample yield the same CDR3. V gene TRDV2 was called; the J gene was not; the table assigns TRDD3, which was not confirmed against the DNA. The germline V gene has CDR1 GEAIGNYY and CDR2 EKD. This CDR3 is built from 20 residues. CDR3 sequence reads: CACDTERGYAQSGDTDKLIF. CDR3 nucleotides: TGTGCCTGTGACACCGAACGGGGATACGCGCAGAGTGGGGACACCGATAAGCTCATCTTT.

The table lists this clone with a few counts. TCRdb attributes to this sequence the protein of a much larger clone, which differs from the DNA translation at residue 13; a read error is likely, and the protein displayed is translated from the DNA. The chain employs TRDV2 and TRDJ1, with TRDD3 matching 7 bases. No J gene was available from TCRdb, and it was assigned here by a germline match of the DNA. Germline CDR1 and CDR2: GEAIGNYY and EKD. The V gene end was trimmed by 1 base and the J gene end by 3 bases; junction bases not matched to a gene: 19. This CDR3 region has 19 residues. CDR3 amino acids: CACDTLRGGHPFGPDKLIF. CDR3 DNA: TGTGCCTGTGACACATTGCGTGGGGGACACCCTTTCGGGCCCGATAAACTCATCTTT.

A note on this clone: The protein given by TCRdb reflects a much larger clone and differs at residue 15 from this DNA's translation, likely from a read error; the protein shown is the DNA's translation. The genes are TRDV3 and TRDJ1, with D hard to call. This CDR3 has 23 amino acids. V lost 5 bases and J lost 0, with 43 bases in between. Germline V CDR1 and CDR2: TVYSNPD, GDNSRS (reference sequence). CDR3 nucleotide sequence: TGTGCCAGACGAGAACTGCAGCCTTACCCCATCCCCCTCAAAGGCCCGTACACCGATAAACTCATCTTT. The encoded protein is CARRELQPYPIPLKGPYTDKLIF.

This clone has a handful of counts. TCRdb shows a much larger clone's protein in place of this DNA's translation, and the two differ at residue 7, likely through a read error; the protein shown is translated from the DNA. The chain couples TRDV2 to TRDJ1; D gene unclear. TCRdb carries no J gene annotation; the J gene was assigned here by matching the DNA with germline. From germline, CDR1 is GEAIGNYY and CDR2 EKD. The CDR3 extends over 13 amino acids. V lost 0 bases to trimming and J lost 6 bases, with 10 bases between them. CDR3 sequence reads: CACDTVRDHKLIF. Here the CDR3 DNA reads TGTGCCTGTGACACCGTAAGGGACCATAAACTCATCTTT.

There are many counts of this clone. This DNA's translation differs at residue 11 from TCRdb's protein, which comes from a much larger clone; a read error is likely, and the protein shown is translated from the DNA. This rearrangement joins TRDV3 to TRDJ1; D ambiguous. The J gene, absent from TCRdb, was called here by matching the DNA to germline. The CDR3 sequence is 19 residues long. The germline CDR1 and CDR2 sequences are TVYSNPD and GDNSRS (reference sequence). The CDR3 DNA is TGTGCGTTCCACCCCTCTCCACCGAACGTACAGGATCGTTTGGGTAAACTCATCTTT. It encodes CAFHPSPPNVQDRLGKLIF.

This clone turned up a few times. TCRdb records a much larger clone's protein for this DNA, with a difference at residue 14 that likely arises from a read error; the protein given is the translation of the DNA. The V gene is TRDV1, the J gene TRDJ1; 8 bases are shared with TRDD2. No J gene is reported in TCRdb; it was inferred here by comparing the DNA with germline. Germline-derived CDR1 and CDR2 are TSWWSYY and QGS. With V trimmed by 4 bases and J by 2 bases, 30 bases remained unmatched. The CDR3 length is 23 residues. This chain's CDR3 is CALGVPPLFLRGWERDRTDKLIF. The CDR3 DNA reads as TGTGCTCTTGGGGTCCCTCCCCTCTTCCTACGTGGCTGGGAGAGAGACAGAACCGATAAACTCATCTTT.

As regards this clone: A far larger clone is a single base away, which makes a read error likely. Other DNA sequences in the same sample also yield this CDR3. In DNA, the CDR3 is TGTGCTCTTGGAGATTCTATCCTCGCTCGACTGGGTGCATTCCCCGATAAACTCATCTTT. Translation gives CALGDSILARLGAFPDKLIF. V usage is TRDV1 and J usage is TRDJ1; tentatively, D is TRDD3 (6 bases). Here the J gene came from matching the DNA to germline, since TCRdb omits it. The CDR3 totals 20 residues. V was pared by 6 bases and J by 3 bases, with 32 bases between. Germline V gives CDR1 TSWWSYY, CDR2 QGS.

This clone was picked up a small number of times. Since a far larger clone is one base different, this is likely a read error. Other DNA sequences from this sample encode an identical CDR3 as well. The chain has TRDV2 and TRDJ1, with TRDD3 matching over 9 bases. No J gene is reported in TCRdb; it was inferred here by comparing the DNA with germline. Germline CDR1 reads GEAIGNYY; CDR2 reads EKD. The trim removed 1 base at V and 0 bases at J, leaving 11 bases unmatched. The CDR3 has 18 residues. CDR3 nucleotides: TGTGCCTGTGACACAATTACACTGGGGATACGATACACCGATAAACTCATCTTT. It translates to CACDTITLGIRYTDKLIF.

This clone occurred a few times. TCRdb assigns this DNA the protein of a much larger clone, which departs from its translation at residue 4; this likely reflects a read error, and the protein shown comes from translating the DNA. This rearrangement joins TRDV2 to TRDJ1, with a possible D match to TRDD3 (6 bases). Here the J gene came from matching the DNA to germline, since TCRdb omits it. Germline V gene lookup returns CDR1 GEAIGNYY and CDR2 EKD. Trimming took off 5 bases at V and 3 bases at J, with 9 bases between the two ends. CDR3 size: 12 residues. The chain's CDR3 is CACVGYPDKLIF. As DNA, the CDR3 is TGTGCCTGTGTGGGATATCCCGATAAACTCATCTTT.

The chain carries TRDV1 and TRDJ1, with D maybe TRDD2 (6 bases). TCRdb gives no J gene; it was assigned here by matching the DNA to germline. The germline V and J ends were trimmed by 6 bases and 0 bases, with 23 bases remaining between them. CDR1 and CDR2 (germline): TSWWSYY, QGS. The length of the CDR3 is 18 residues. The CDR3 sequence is CALGSLGILPGHTDKLIF. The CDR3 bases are TGTGCTCTTGGTTCTTTGGGCATCCTACCCGGTCACACCGATAAACTCATCTTT.

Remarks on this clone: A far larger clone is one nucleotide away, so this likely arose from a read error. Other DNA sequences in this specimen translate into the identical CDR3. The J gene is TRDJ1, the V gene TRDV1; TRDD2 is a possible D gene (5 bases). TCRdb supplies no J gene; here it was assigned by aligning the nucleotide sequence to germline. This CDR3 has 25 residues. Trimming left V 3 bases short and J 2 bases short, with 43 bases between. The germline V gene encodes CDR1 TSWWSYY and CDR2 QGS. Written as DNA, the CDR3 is TGTGCTCTTGGGGACTTCTTTCCTTTCCCTTTCCGCCCACTCCGACCGACTCCATTTACCGATAAACTCATCTTT. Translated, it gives CALGDFFPFPFRPLRPTPFTDKLIF.

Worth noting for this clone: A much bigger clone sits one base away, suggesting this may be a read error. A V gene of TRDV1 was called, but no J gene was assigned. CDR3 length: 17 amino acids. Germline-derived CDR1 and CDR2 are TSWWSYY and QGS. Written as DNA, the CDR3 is TGTGCTCTTTACAATCCGCTATCTGAGTCCTTAGCCGATAAACTCACCTTT. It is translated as CALYNPLSESLADKLTF.